The T cell receptor beta chain under discussion was sequenced for a study of blood T cell repertoires in COVID-19 (dated by TCRdb to about 2020). The study in broad terms: Collaborator samples came from the United States, Italy and Spain and covered acute and convalescent phases of COVID-19. The material from the prospective study consisted of cDNA or gDNA derived from T cells, B-cell-depleted T cells, or PBMCs. Subjects who had been exposed to COVID-19, were actively infected with it, or had recovered from it provided the deeply sampled blood TCRbeta repertoires that made up the dataset. The repertoires were made available in a free public database intended to serve as a resource for research on the immune response to SARS-CoV-2. Samples were obtained from the ongoing ImmuneRACE study (first 160 participants) and from about 1,300 subjects provided by 6 global collaborators. Sample metadata almost always included a de-identified subject ID, COVID-19 status, age in years and sex. Where HLA class I and class II types were available, the types were taken from metadata supplied by the sample provider, not from assay-based typing. What the study reported, not specific to this receptor: Clinical and demographic metadata were provided uncurated, with the amount varying by source and participant.

In Seattle, one collaborating source enrolled patients while the infection was active and tracked those patients longitudinally over the course of disease. The collaborating institutions used their own protocols to collect whole blood in K2EDTA tubes. For TCRbeta analysis, collaborators shipped samples in one of three forms: frozen whole blood, isolated PBMCs, or DNA extracted from either of those sample types. TCRbeta CDR3 regions were amplified from genomic DNA using the immunoSEQ Assay, a bias-controlled multiplex PCR. The study's own analysis went as follows. The number of nucleated cells in each sample was estimated by amplification of reference gene primers within the assay. To quantify the absolute abundance of each unique TCRbeta CDR3 rearrangement, sequence reads were collapsed and filtered. Productive Simpson clonality was computed per sample as the square root of Simpson's diversity index over productive rearrangements. The clones in this table, taken by TCRdb from immuneACCESS, are in-frame only. Not every clone is retained; where verified, under half of the shortfall comes from an unresolved V gene, and the cause of the rest is unknown. The V and J calls and the clone size are those of that table, but D and trimming were determined from the DNA. A total of over 450,000 clones appear in this sample, 89% of them only once. Roughly 0.84% of the sample lies in the top ten.

With respect to this clone: Its antigen remains unidentified. Base qualities are not at hand, and no much larger clone is one base apart.

From the cysteine through the phenylalanine, the CDR3 covers 14 amino acids. The kept DNA is CDR3 alone, 42 bases in frame from the first base. The germline V gene (reference sequence) specifies LNHDA as CDR1 and SQIVND as CDR2. V loses 10 bases of germline sequence and J loses 3 bases, and the interval between the two ends is 18 bases. Input material: peripheral blood. The source of this sequence is a man aged 18 to 30 with COVID-19, enrolled during active disease. The receptor chain draws on TRBV19 and TRBJ1-2, with TRBD1 as a weak D call on 6 bases. The CDR3 protein sequence reads: CATSWGGTDYGYTF. In nucleotides, the sequence is TGTGCCACCAGTTGGGGGGGCACTGACTATGGCTACACCTTC. Extended through the reference TRBV19 and TRBJ1-2 proteins, this CDR3 yields the full variable domain: DGGITQSPKYLFRKEGQNVTLSCEQNLNHDAMYWYRQDPGQGLRLIYYSQIVNDFQKGDIAEGYSVSREKKESFPLTVTSAQKNPTAFYLCATSWGGTDYGYTFGSGTRLTVV.